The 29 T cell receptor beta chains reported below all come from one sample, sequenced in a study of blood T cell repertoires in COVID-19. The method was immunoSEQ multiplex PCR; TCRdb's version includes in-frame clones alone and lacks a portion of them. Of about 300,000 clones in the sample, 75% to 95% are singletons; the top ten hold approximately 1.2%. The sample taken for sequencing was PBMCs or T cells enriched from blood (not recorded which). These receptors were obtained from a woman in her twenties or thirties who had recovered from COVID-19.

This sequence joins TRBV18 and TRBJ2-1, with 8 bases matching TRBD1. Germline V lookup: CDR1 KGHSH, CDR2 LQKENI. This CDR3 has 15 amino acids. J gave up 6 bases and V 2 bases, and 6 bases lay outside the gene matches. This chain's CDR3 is CASSPGQGAGNEQFF. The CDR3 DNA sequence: TGTGCCAGCTCACCAGGGCAGGGGGCTGGCAATGAGCAGTTCTTC. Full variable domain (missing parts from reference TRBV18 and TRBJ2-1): NAGVMQNPRHLVRRRGQEARLRCSPMKGHSHVYWYRQLPEEGLKFMVYLQKENIIDESGMPKERFSAEFPKEGPSILRIQQVVRGDSAAYFCASSPGQGAGNEQFFGPGTRLTVL.

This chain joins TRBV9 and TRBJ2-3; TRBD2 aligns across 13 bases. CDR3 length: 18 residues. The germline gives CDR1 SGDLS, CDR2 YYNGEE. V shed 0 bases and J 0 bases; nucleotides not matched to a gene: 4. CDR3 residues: CASSVGTSGSGSTDTQYF. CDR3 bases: TGTGCCAGCAGCGTAGGGACTAGCGGGAGTGGGAGCACAGATACGCAGTATTTT. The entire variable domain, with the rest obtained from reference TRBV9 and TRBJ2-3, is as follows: DSGVTQTPKHLITATGQRVTLRCSPRSGDLSVYWYQQSLDQGLQFLIQYYNGEERAKGNILERFSAQQFPDLHSELNLSSLELGDSALYFCASSVGTSGSGSTDTQYFGPGTRLTVL.

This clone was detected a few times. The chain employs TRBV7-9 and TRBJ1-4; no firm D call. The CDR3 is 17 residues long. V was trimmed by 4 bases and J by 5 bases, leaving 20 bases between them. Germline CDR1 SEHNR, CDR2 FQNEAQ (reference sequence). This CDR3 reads CASSSPNTEPTNEKLFF. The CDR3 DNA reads TGTGCCAGCAGCTCGCCAAATACGGAGCCGACGAATGAAAAACTGTTTTTT.

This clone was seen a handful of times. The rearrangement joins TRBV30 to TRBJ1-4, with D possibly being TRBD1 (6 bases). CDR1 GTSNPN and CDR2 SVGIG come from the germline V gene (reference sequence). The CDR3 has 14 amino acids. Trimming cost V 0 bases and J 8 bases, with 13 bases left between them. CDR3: CAWSVAQGREKLFF. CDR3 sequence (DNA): TGTGCCTGGAGTGTAGCCCAGGGGCGCGAAAAACTGTTTTTT.

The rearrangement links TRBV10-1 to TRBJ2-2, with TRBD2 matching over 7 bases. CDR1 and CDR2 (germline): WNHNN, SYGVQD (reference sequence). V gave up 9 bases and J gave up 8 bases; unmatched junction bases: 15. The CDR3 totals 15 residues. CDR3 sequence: CASNSWREQGGELFF. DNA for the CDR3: TGCGCCAGTAACTCTTGGCGGGAGCAAGGAGGGGAGCTGTTTTTT.

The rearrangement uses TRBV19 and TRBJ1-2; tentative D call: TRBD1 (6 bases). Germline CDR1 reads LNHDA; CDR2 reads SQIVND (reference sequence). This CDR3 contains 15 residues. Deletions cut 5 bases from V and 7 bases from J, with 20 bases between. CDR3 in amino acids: CASSHGGRGRSGYTF. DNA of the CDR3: TGTGCCAGTAGTCATGGGGGCAGGGGAAGAAGTGGCTACACCTTC.

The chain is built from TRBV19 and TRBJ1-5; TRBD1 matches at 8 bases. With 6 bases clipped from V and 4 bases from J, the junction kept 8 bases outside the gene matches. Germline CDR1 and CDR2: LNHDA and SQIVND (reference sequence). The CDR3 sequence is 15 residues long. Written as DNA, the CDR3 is TGTGCCAGTAGGCTCGCTTGGACAGGGAATCAGCCCCAGCATTTT. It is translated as CASRLAWTGNQPQHF. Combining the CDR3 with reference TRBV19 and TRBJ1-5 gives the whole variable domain DGGITQSPKYLFRKEGQNVTLSCEQNLNHDAMYWYRQDPGQGLRLIYYSQIVNDFQKGDIAEGYSVSREKKESFPLTVTSAQKNPTAFYLCASRLAWTGNQPQHFGDGTRLSIL.

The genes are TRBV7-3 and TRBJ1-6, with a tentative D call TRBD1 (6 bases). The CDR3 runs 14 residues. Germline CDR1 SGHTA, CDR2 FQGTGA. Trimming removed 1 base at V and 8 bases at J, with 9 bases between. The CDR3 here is CASSLNRADSPLHF. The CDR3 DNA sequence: TGTGCCAGCAGCTTAAACAGGGCTGATTCACCCCTCCACTTT.

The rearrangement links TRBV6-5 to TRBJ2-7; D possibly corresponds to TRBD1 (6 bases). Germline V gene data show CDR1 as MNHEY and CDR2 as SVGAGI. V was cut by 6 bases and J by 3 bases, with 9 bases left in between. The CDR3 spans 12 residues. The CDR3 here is CASSSDSYEQYF. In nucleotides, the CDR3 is TGTGCCAGCAGCTCGGACAGCTACGAGCAGTACTTC.

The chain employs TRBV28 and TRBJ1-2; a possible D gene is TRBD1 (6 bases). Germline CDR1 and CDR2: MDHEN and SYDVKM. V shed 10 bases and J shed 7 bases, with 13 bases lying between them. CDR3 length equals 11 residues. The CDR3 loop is CATTDRSGYTF. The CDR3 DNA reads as TGTGCCACCACGGACAGATCTGGCTACACCTTC.

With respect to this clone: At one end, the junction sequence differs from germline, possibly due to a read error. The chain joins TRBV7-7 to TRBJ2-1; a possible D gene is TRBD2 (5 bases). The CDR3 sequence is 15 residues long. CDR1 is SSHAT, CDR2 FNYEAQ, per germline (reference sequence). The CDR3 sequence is CASSLSPTGMYEQFF. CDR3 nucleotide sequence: TGTGCTAGCAGCTTAAGCCCAACCGGGATGTATGAGCAGTTCTTC.

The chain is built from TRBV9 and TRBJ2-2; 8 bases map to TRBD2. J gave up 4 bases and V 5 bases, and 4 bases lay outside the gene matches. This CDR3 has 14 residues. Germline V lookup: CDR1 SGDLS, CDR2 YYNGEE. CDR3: CASRAGAATGELFF. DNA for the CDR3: TGTGCCAGCAGAGCGGGAGCGGCCACCGGGGAGCTGTTTTTT.

Here the CDR3 DNA reads TGCAGCCTAACTAGCGGGACAGAGACCCAGTACTTC. The encoded protein is CSLTSGTETQYF. The chain is built from TRBV29-1 and TRBJ2-5, with 10 bases identical to TRBD2. Germline CDR1 SQVTM, CDR2 ANQGSEA. This CDR3 spans 12 amino acids. Unmatched junction bases numbered 4, after V lost 8 bases and J lost 4 bases.

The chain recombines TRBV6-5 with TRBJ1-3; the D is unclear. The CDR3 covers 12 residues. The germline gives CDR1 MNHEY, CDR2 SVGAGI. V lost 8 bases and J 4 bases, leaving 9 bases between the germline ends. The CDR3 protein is CASGVVGNTIYF. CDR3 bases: TGTGCCAGCGGAGTTGTGGGAAACACCATATATTTT.

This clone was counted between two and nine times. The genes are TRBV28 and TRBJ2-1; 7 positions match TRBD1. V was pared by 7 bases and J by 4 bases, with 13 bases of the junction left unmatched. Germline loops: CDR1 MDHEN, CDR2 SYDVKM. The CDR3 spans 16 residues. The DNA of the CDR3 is TGTGCCAGCACCACCCAAGGGGGCGCGAGTTACAATGAGCAGTTCTTC. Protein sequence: CASTTQGGASYNEQFF.

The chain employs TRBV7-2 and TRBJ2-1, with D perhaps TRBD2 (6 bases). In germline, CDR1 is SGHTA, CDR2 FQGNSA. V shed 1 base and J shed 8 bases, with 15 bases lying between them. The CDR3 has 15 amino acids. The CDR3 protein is CASSLGEALGYEQFF. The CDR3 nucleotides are TGTGCCAGCAGCTTAGGGGAGGCACTAGGGTATGAGCAGTTCTTC.

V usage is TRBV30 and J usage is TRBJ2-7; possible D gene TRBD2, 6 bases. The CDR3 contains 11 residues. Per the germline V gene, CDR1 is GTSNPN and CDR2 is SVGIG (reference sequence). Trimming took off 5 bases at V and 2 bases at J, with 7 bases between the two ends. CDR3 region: CAWGTPYEQYF. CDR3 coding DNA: TGTGCCTGGGGGACTCCCTACGAGCAGTACTTC.

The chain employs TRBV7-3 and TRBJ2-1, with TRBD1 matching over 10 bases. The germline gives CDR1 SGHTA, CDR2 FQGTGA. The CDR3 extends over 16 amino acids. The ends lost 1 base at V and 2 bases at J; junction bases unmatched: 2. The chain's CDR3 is CASSLRDRGTYNEQFF. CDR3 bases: TGTGCCAGCAGCTTAAGGGACAGGGGTACCTACAATGAGCAGTTCTTC.

CDR3 region: CASSLVDWSGSGELFF. CDR3 DNA sequence: TGTGCCAGCAGCTTGGTTGACTGGTCTGGGTCCGGGGAGCTGTTTTTT. The V gene is TRBV5-6, the J gene TRBJ2-2; D gene unclear. CDR1 SGHDT and CDR2 YYEEEE come from the germline V gene. V lost 0 bases, J lost 6 bases, and 15 bases lay in between. The CDR3 has 16 residues.

This CDR3 reads CASSVTPQGGLGNTIYF. Written as DNA, the CDR3 is TGTGCCAGCAGCGTAACCCCACAGGGGGGTCTTGGAAACACCATATATTTT. V usage is TRBV9 and J usage is TRBJ1-3; TRBD1 aligns across 8 bases. CDR1 and CDR2 from the germline V gene are SGDLS and YYNGEE. Germline trimming cut 1 base from V and 3 bases from J; bases unmatched to any gene: 9. This CDR3 has 17 residues.

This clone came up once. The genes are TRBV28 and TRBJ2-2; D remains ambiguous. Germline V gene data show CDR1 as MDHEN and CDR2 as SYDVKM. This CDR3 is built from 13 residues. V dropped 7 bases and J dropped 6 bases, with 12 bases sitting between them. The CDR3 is CASTTLLSGELFF. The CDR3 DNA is TGTGCCAGCACCACTCTTCTCTCCGGGGAGCTGTTTTTT.

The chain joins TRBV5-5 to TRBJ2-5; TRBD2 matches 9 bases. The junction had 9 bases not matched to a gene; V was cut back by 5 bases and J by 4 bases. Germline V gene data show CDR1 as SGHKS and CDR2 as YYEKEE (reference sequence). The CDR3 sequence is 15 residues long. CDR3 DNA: TGTGCCAGCAGAGCTAGCGGGACGAGTGCAGAGACCCAGTACTTC. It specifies CASRASGTSAETQYF.

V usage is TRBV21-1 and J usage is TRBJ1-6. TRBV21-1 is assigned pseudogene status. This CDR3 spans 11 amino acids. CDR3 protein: CASTVNSPLHF. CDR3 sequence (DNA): TGTGCCAGCACCGTAAATTCACCCCTCCACTTT.

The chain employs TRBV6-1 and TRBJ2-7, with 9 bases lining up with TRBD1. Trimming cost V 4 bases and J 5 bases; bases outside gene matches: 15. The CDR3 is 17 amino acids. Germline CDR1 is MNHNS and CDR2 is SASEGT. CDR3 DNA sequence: TGTGCCAGCAGTGCCCGGGTAAGAGGACAGGGGCGCGACGAGCAGTACTTC. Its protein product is CASSARVRGQGRDEQYF.

The CDR3, as DNA: TGTGCCAGCAGTTACTCACTTCGGGACAGGGGGGCAGATACGCAGTATTTT. It codes for CASSYSLRDRGADTQYF. This chain connects TRBV6-2 or TRBV6-3 to TRBJ2-3, with TRBD1 identical over 11 bases. This CDR3 is 17 amino acids long. Germline CDR1 reads MNHEY; CDR2 reads SVGEGT. Unmatched junction bases numbered 6, after V lost 0 bases and J lost 4 bases.

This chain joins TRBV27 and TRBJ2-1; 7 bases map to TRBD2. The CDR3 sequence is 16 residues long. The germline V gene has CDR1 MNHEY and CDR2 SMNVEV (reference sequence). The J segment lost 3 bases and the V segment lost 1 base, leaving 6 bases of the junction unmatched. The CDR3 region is CASSLWAGEFYNEQFF. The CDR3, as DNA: TGTGCCAGCAGTTTATGGGCGGGAGAGTTCTACAATGAGCAGTTCTTC.

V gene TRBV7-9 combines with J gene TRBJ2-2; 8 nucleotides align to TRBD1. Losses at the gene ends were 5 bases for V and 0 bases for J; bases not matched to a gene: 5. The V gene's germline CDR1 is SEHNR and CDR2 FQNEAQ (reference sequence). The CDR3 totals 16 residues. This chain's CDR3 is CASSRLQGANTGELFF. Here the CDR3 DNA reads TGTGCCAGCAGCCGATTACAGGGGGCGAACACCGGGGAGCTGTTTTTT.

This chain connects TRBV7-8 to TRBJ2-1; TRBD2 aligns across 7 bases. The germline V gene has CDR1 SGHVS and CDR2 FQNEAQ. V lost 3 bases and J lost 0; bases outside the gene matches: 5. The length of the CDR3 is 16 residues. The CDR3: CASSLRGLRSYNEQFF. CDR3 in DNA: TGTGCCAGCAGCTTGAGGGGACTACGCTCCTACAATGAGCAGTTCTTC.

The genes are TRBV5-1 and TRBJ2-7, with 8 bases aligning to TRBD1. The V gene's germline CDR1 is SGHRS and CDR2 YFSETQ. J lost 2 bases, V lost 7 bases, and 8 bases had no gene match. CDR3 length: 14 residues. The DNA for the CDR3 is TGCGCCAGCGCCAGGGACAGGTCCACCTACGAGCAGTACTTC. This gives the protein CASARDRSTYEQYF.